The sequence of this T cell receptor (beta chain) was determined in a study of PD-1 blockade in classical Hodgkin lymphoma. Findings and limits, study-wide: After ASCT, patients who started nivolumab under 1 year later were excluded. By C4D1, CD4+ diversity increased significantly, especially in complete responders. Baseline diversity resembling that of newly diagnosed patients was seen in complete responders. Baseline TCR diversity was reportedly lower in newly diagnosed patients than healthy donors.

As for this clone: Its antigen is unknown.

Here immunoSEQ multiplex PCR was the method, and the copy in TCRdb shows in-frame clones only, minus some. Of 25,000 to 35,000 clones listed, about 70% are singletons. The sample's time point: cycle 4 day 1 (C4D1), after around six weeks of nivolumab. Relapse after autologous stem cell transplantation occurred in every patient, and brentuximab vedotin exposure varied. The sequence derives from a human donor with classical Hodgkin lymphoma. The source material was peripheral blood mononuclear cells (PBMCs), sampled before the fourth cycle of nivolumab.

In DNA, the CDR3 is TGTGCCAGCAGTCCCCCGGTAGGCACTGAAGCTTTCTTT. Translation: CASSPPVGTEAFF. V usage is TRBV6-1 and J usage is TRBJ1-1, with unresolved D. Germline V gives CDR1 MNHNS, CDR2 SASEGT. The CDR3 spans 13 residues. Trimming removed 5 bases from V and 4 bases from J, with 11 bases in between.